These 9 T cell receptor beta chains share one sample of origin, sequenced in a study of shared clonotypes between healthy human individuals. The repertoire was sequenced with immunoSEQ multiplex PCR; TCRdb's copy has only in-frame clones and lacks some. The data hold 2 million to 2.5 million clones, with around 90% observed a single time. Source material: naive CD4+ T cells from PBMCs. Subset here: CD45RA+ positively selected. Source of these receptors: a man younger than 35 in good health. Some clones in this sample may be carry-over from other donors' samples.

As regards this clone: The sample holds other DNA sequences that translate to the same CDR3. The CDR3: CASSGRGGPYEQYF. The CDR3, as DNA: TGTGCCAGCAGTGGTAGAGGGGGACCCTACGAGCAGTACTTC. This chain links TRBV2 with TRBJ2-7, with a possible D match to TRBD1 (6 bases). CDR3 size: 14 residues. The V end was cut by 4 bases, the J end by 2 bases, with 12 bases between. CDR1 is SNHLY, CDR2 FYNNEI, per germline.

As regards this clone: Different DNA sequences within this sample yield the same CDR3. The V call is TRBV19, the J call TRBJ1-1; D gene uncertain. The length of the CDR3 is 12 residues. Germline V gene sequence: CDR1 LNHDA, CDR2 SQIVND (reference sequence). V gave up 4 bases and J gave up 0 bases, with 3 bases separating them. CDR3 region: CASSTLNTEAFF. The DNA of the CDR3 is TGTGCCAGTAGTACGTTGAACACTGAAGCTTTCTTT.

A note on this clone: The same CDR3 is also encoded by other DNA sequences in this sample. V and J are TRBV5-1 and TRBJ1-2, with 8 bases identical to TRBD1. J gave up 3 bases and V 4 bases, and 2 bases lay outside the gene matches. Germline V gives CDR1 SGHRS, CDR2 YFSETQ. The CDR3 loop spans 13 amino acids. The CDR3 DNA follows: TGCGCCAGCAGCCCGACAGGGGACTATGGCTACACCTTC. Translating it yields CASSPTGDYGYTF. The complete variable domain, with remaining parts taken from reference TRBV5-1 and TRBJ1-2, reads KAGVTQTPRYLIKTRGQQVTLSCSPISGHRSVSWYQQTPGQGLQFLFEYFSETQRNKGNFPGRFSGRQFSNSRSEMNVSTLELGDSALYLCASSPTGDYGYTFGSGTRLTVV.

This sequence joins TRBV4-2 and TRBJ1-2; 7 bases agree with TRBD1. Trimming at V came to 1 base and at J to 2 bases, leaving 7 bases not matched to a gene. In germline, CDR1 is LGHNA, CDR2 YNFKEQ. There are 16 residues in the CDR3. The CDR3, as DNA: TGTGCCAGCAGCCAAGCTGGATCGACAGGGAACTATGGCTACACCTTC. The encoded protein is CASSQAGSTGNYGYTF.

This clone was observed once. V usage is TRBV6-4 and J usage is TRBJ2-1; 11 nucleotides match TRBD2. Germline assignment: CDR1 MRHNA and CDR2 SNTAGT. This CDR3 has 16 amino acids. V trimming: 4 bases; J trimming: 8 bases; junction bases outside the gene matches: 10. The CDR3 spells CASSAATSGMLDEQFF. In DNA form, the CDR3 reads TGTGCCAGCAGTGCTGCGACTAGCGGGATGTTGGATGAGCAGTTCTTC.

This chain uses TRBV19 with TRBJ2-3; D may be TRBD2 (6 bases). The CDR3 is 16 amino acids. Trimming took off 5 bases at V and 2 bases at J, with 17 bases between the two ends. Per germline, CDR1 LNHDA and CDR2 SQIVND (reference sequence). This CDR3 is CASSVRRTKHTDTQYF. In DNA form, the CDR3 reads TGTGCCAGTAGTGTTCGGAGGACTAAGCACACAGATACGCAGTATTTT.

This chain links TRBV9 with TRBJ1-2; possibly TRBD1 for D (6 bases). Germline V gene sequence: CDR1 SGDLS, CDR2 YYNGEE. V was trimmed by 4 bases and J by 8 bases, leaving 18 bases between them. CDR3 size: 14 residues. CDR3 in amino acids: CASSTRGGARGYTF. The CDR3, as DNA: TGTGCCAGCAGCACCCGCGGGGGGGCTCGGGGCTACACCTTC. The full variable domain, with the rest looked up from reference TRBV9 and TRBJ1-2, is DSGVTQTPKHLITATGQRVTLRCSPRSGDLSVYWYQQSLDQGLQFLIQYYNGEERAKGNILERFSAQQFPDLHSELNLSSLELGDSALYFCASSTRGGARGYTFGSGTRLTVV.

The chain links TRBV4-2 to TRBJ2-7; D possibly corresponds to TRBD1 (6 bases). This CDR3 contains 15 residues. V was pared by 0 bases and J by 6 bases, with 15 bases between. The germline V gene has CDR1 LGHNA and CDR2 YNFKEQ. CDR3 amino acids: CASSQDQGPTFEQYF. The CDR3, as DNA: TGTGCCAGCAGCCAAGATCAGGGGCCCACCTTCGAGCAGTACTTC.

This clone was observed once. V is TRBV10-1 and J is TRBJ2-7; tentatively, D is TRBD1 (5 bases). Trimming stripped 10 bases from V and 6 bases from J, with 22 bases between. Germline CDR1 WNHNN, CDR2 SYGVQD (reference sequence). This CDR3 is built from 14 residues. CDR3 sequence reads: CANERGQGTTEQYF. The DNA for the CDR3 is TGCGCCAACGAAAGGGGCCAGGGAACAACCGAGCAGTACTTC.